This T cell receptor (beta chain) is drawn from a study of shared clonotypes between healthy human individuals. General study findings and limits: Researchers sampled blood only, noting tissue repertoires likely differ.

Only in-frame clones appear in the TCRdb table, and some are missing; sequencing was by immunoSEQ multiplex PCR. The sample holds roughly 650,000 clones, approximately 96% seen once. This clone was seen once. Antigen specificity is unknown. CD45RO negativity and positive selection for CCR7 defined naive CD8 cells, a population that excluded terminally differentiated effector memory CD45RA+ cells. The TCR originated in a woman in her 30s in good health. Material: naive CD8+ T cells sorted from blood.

CDR3 sequence: CASSSWTSGRPDTQYF. In DNA form, the CDR3 reads TGTGCCAGCAGCTCGTGGACTAGCGGTCGGCCAGATACGCAGTATTTT. The V and J genes are TRBV11-2 and TRBJ2-3, with 10 bases matching TRBD2. Trimming cost V 4 bases and J 4 bases; bases outside gene matches: 8. The CDR3 sequence is 16 residues long. In germline, CDR1 is SGHAT, CDR2 FQNNGV. The variable domain in full, completed from reference TRBV11-2 and TRBJ2-3, reads EAGVAQSPRYKIIEKRQSVAFWCNPISGHATLYWYQQILGQGPKLLIQFQNNGVVDDSQLPKDRFSAERLKGVDSTLKIQPAKLEDSAVYLCASSSWTSGRPDTQYFGPGTRLTVL.